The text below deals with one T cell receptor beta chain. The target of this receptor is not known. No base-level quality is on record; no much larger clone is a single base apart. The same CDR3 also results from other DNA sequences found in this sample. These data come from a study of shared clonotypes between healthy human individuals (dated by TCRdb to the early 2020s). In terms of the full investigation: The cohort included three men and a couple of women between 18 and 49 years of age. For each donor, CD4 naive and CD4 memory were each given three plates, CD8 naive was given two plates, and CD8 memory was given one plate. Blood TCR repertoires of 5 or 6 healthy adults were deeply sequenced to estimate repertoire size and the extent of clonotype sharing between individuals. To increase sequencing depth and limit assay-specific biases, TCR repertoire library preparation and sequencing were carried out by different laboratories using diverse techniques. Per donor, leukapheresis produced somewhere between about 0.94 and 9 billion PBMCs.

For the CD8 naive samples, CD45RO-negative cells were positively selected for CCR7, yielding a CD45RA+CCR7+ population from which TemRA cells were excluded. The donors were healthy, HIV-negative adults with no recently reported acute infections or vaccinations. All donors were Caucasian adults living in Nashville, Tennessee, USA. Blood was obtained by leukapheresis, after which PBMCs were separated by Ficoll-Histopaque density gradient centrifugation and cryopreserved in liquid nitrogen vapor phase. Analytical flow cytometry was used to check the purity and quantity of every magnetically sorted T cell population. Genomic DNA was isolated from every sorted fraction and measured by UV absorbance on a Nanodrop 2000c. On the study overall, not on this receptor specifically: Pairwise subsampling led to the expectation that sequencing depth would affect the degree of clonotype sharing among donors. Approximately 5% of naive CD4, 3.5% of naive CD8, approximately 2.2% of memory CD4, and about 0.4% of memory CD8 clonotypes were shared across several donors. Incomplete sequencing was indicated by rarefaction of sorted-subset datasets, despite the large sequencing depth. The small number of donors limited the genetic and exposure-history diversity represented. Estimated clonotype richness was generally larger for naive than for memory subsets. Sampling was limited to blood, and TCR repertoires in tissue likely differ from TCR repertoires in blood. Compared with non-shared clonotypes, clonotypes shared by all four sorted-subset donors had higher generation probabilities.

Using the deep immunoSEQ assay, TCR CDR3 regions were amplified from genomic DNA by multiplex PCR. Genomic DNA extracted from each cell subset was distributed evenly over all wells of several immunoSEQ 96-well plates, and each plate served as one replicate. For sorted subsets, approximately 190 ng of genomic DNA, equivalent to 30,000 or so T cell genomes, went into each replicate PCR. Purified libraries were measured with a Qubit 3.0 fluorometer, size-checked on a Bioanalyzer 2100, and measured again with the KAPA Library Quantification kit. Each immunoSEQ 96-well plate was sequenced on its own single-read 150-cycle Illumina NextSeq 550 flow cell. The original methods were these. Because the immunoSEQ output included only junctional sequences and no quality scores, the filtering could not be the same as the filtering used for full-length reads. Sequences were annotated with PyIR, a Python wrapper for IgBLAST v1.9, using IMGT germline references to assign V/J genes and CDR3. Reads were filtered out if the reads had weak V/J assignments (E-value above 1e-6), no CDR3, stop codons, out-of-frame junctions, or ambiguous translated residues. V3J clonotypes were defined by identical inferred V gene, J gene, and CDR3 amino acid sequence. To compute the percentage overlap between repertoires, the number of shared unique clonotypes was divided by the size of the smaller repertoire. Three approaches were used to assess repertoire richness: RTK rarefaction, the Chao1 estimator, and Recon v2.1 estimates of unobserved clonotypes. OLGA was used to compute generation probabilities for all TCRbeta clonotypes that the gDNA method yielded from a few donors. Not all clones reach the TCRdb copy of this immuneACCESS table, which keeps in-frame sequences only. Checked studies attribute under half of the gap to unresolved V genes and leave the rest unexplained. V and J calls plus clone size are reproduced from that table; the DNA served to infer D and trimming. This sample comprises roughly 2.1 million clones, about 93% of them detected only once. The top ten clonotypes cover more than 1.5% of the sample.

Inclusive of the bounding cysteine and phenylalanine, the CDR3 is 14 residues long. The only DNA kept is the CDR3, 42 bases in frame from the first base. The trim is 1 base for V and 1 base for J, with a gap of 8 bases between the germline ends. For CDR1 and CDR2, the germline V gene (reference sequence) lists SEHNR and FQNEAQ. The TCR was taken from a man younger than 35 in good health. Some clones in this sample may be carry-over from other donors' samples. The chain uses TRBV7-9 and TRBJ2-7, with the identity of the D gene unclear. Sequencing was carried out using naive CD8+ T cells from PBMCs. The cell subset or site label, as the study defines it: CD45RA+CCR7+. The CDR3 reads CASSLVGQSYEQYF. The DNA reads TGTGCCAGCAGCTTAGTGGGTCAATCCTACGAGCAGTACTTC.